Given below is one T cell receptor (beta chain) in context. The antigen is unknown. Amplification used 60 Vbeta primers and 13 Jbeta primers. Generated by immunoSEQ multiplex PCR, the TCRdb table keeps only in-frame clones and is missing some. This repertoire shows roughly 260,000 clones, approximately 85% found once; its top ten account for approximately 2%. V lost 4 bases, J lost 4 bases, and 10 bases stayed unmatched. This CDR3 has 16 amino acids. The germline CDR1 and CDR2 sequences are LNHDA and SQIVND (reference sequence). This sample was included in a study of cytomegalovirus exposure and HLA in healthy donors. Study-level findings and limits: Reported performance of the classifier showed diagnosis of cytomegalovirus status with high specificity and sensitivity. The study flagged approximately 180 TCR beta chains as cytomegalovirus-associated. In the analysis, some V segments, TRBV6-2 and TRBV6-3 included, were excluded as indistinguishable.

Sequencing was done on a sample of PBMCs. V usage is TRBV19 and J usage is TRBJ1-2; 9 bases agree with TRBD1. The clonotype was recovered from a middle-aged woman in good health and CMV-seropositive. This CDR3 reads CASSTPDRGISYGYTF. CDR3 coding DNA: TGTGCCAGTAGTACTCCTGACAGGGGGATAAGCTATGGCTACACCTTC.